This entry lists 2 T cell receptor beta chains sequenced from one sample in a study of graft-versus-host responses after intestinal transplantation. The repertoire was sequenced with immunoSEQ multiplex PCR; TCRdb's copy has only in-frame clones and lacks some. This repertoire shows approximately 60,000 clones, 70% to 90% found once; its top ten account for approximately 1.6%. The specimen was PBMCs, collected 26 days after transplant. These receptors were obtained from a human patient who received an intestinal transplant, so some T cells may come from the graft donor.

V gene TRBV6-6 combines with J gene TRBJ2-5, with unresolved D. Trimming took 7 bases from V and 4 from J, leaving 19 bases between them. The CDR3 consists of 15 residues. CDR1 and CDR2 (germline): MNHNY, SVGAGI (reference sequence). The CDR3 region is CASTPEISGIETQYF. DNA of the CDR3: TGTGCCAGCACCCCCGAGATTTCAGGCATAGAGACCCAGTACTTC.

The chain carries TRBV27 and TRBJ1-1; the match to TRBD1 covers 8 bases. V lost 0 bases, J lost 11 bases, and 8 bases stayed unmatched. The germline V gene encodes CDR1 MNHEY and CDR2 SMNVEV (reference sequence). The CDR3 is made up of 14 amino acids. The DNA for the CDR3 is TGTGCCAGCAGTTTATCCCCAGGGGGCGTTAGGGCTTTCTTT. This encodes CASSLSPGGVRAFF.